This TCR beta chain comes out of a study of control samples from healthy donors and cancer patients. The germline V gene has CDR1 LGHDT and CDR2 YNNKEL (reference sequence). The V and J ends lost 0 bases and 5 bases respectively, with 1 base between them. CDR3 length: 12 residues. Assay: immunoSEQ multiplex PCR; the TCRdb copy retains only in-frame clones and omits some. The sample yields approximately 97,000 clones, almost 90% seen once. The chain is built from TRBV3-1 (or the pseudogene TRBV3-2) and TRBJ2-2; no clear D. This sequence originates from a man under 40 in good health. What was sequenced was blood. For the CDR3, the DNA is TGTGCCAGCAGCCAAGAGACCGGGGAGCTGTTTTTT. Amino acid sequence: CASSQETGELFF.